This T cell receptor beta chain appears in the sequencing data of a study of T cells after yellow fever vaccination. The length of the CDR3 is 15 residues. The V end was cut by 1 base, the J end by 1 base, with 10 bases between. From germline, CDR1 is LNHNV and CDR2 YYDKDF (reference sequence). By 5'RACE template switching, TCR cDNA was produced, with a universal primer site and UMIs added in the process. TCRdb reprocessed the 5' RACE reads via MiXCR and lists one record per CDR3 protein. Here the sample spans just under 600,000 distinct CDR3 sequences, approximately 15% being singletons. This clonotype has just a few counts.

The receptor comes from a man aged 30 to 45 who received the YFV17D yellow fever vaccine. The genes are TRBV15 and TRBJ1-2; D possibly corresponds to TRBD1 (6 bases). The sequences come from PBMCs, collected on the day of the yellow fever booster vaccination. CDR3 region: CATSRGGGNNYGYTF. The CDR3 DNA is TGTGCCACCAGCAGAGGAGGGGGTAATAACTATGGCTACACCTTC. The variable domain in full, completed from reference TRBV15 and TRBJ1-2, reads DAMVIQNPRYQVTQFGKPVTLSCSQTLNHNVMYWYQQKSSQAPKLLFHYYDKDFNNEADTPDNFQSRRPNTSFCFLDIRSPGLGDTAMYLCATSRGGGNNYGYTFGSGTRLTVV.